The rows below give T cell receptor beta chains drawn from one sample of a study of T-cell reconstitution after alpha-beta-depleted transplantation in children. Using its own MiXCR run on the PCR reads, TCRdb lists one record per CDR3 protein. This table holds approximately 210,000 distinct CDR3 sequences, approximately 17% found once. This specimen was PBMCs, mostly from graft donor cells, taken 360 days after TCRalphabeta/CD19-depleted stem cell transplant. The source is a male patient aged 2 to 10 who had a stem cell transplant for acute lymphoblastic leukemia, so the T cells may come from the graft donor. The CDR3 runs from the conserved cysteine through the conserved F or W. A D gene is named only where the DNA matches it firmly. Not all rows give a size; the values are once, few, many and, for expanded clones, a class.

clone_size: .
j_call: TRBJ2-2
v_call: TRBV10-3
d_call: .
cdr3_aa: CAINKRGTGELFF
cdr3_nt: TGTGCCATCAACAAAAGGGGCACCGGGGAGCTGTTTTTT

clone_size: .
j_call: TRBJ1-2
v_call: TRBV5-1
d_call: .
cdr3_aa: CASSLEQENYGYTF
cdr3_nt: TGCGCCAGCAGCTTGGAACAGGAGAACTATGGCTACACCTTC

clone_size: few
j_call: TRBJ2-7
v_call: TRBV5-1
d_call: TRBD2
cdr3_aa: CASGASGTYEQYF
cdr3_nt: TGCGCCAGCGGGGCTAGCGGTACCTACGAGCAGTACTTC

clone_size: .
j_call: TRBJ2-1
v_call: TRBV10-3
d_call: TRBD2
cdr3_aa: CAISGLAGGPGNEQFF
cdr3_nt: TGTGCCATCAGTGGGCTAGCGGGGGGGCCGGGGAATGAGCAGTTCTTC

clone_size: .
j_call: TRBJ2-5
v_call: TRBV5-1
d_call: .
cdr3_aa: CASLIWWQTQYF
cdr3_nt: TGCGCCAGTCTAATCTGGTGGCAGACCCAGTACTTC

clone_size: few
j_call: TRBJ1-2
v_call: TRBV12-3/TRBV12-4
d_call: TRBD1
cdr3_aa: CASRTQGNYGYTF
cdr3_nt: TGTGCCAGCAGGACACAGGGGAACTATGGCTACACCTTC

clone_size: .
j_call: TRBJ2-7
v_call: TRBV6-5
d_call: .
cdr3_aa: CASSYFARARGEQYF
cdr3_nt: TGTGCCAGCAGTTACTTCGCCCGGGCGAGAGGGGAGCAGTACTTC

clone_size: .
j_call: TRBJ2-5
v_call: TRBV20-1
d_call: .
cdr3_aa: CSARDRARGETQYF
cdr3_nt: TGCAGTGCTAGAGATCGGGCCAGAGGAGAGACCCAGTACTTC

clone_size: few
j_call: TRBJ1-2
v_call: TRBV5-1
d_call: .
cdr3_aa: CASSSLGLPFGYTF
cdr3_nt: TGCGCCAGCAGCTCGCTAGGACTCCCCTTTGGCTACACCTTC

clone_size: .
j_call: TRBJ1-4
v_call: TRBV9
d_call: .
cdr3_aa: CASSVAPSDREKLFF
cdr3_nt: TGTGCCAGCAGCGTAGCCCCCTCCGACAGGGAAAAACTGTTTTTT

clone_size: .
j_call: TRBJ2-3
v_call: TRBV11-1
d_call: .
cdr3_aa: CASSPTTGSTASTDTQYF
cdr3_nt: TGTGCCAGCAGCCCTACGACGGGGTCTACTGCTAGCACAGATACGCAGTATTTT

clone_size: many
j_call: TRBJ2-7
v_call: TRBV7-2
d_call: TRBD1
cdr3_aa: CASSTGQGVREQYF
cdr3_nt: TGTGCCAGCAGCACCGGACAGGGGGTTAGGGAGCAGTACTTC

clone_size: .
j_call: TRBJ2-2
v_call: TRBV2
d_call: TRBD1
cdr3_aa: CASRRGQPGELFF
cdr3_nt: TGTGCCAGCAGAAGGGGGCAGCCCGGGGAGCTGTTTTTT

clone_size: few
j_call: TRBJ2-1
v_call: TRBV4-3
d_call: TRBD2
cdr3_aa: CASSQDGGVISYNEQFF
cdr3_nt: TGCGCCAGCAGCCAAGACGGGGGGGTGATCTCCTACAATGAGCAGTTCTTC

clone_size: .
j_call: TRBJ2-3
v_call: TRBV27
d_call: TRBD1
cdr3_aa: CASSGTGEDTQYF
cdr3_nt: TGTGCCAGCAGCGGGACAGGAGAAGATACGCAGTATTTT